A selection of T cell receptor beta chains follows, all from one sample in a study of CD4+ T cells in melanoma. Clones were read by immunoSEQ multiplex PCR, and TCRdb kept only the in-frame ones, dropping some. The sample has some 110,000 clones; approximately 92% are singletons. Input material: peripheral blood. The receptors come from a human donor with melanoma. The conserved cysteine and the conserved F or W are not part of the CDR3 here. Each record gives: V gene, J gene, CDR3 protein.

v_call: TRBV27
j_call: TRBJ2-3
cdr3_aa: ASSLTAGVVDTQY

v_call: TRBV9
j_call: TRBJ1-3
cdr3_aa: ASSVSGRTSGNTIY

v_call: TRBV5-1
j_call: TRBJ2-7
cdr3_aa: ASSLELAGGLGEQY

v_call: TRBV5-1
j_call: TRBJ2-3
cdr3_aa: ASSLQGTDTQY

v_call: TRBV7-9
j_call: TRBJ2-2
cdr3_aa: ASSAGIWRQGALTGELF

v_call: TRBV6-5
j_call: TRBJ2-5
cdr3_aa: ASRLIGGQETQY

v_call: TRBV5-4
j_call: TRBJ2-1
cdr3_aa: ASSLGSGTYNEQF

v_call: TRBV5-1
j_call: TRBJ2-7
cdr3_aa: ATTRGSGRDEQY

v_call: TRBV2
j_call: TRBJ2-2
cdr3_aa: ASSVRSADTGELF

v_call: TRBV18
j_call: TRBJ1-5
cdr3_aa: ASSPLDSDQPQH

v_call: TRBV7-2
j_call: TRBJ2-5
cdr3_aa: ASSLVGQETQY

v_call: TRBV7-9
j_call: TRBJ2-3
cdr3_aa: ASSLDRPTDTQY

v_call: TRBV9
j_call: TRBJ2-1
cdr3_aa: ASSVDGRSRGEQF

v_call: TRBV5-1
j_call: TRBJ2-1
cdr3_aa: ASSKRTSGDSYNEQF

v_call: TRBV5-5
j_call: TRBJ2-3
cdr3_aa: ASSPRTNTDTQY

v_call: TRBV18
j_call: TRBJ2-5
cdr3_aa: ASSPPTGSEETQY

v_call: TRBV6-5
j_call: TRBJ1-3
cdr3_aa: ASSPTASSGNTIY

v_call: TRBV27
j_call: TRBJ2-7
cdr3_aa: ASDGQTDRPYEQY

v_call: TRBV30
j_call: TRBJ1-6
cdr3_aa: AWSVRQALH

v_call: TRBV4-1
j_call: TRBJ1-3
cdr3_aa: ASSQPLNPGSGNTIY

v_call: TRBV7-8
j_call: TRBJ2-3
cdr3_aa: ASKPRTSTDTQY

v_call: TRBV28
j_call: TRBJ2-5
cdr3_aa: ASGGGGLGGTQY

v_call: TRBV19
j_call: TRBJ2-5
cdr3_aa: ASTRRQGSTQETQY

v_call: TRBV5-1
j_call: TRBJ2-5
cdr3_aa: ASSPGLAAQETQY

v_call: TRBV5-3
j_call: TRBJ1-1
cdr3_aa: ARSLAGPQRNTEAF

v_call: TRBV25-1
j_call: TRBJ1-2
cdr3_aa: ASSEPGVRGYT

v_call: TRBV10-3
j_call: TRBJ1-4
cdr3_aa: AISEADSDYSRNEKLF

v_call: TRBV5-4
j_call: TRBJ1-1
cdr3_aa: ASSPKGGFTEAF

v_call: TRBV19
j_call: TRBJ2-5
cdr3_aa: ASSIWLAGGRETQY

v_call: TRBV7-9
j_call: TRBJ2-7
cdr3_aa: ASSLSHPEDEQY

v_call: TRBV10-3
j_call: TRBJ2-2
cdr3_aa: AIRGLFTGELF

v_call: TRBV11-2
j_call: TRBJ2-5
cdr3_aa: ASSQGLAGAETQY

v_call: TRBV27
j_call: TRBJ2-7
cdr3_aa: ASIQGQGHYEQY

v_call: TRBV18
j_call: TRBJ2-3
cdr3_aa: ASSPVAGGFTDTQY

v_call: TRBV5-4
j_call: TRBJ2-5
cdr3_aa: ASSLAGGQETQY

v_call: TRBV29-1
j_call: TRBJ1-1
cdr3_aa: SVEDEGTGGIEAF

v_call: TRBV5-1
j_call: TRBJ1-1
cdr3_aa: ASSDRGPGTEAF

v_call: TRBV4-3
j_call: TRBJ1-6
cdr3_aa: ASSQGESSPLH

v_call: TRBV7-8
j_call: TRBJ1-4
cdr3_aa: ASSPAGGEDEKLF

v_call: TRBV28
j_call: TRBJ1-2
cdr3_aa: ASSFFSGSNYGYT

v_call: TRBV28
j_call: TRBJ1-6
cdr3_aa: ASSFRNSPLH

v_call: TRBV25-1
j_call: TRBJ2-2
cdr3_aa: ASTQGGGVTGELF

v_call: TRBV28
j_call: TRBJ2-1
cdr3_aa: ASLESSYNEQF

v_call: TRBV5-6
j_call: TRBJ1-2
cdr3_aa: ASSLGARGWDYGYT

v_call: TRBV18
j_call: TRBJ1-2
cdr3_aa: ASSPGTAYGYT

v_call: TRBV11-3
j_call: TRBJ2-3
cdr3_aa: ASSLGPVRSGSLADTQY

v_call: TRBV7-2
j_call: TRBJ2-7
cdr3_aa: ASSLAPSGRTTSYEQY

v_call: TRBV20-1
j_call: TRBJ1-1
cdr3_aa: SATGSSAAF

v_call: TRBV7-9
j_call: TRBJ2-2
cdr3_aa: ASSFRGQGNTGELF

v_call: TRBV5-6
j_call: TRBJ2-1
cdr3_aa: ASSFPGELGNEQF

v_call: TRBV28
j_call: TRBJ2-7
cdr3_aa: ASSFLGSSYEQY

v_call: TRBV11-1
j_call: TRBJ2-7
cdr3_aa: ATARFAPGALDEQY

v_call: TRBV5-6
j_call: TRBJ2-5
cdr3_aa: ASSLMGTGRADETQY

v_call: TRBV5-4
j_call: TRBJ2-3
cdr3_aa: ASSPGLAEGTDTQY

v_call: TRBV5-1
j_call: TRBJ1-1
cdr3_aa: ASRYIGQLNTEAF

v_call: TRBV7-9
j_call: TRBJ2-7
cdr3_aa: ASSRGGYDEQY

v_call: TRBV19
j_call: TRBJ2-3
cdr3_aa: ASRWGRTDTQY

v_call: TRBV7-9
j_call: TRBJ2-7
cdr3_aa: ASRGGSSYEQY

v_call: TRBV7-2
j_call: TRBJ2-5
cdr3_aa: ASSLASGQETQY

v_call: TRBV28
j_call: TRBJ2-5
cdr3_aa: ASSLSVRSETQY